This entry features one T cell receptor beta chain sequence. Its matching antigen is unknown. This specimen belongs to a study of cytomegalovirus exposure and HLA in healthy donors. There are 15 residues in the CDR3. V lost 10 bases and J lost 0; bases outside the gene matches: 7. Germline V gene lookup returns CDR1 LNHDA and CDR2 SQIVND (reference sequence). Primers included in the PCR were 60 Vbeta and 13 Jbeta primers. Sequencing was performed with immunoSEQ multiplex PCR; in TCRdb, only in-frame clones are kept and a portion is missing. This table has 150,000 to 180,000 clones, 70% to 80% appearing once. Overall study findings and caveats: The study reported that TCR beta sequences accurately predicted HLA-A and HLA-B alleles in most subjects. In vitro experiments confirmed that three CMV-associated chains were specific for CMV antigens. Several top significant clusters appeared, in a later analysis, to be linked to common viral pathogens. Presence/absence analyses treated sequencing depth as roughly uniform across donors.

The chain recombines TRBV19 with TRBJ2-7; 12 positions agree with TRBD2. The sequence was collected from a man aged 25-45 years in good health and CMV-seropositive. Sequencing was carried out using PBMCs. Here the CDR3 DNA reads TGTGCCACCAGACTAGCGGGGGAGCCCTCCTACGAGCAGTACTTC. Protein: CATRLAGEPSYEQYF.